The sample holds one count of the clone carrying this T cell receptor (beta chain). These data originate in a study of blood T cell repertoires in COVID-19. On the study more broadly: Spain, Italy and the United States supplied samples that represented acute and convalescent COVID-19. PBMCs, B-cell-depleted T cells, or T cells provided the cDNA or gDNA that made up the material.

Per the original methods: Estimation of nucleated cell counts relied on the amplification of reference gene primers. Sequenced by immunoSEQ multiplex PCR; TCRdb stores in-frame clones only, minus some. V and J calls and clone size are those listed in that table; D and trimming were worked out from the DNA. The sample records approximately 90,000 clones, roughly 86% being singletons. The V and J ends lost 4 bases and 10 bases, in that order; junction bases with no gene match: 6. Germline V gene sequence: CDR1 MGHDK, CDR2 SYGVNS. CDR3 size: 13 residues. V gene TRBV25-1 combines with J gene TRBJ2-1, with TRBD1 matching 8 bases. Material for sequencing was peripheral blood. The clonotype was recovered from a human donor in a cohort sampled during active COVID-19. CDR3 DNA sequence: TGTGCCAGCAGTGGAACAGGGGGTCGGGAGCAGTTCTTC. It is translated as CASSGTGGREQFF.